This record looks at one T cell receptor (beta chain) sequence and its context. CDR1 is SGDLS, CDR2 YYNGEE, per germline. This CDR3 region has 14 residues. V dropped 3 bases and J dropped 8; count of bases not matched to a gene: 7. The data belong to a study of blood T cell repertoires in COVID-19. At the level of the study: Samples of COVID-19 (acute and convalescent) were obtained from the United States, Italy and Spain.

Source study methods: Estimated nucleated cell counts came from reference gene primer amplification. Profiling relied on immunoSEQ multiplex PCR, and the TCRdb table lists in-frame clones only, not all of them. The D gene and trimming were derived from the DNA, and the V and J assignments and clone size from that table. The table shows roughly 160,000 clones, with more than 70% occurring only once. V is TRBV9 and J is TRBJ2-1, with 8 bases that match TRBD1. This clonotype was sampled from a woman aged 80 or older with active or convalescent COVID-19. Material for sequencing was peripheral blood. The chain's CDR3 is CASSASPDRDEQFF. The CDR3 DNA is TGTGCCAGCAGCGCCTCCCCGGACAGGGATGAGCAGTTCTTC. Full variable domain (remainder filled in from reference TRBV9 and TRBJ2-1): DSGVTQTPKHLITATGQRVTLRCSPRSGDLSVYWYQQSLDQGLQFLIQYYNGEERAKGNILERFSAQQFPDLHSELNLSSLELGDSALYFCASSASPDRDEQFFGPGTRLTVL.